Below are 25 T cell receptor beta chains sequenced from a single sample in a study of metastatic and nonmetastatic thyroid tumors. Through MiXCR, TCRdb re-clonotyped the PCR reads. Of 6,000 to 8,000 clones in the sample, around 29% were seen once. Every patient was untreated before thyroid surgery. The specimen sequenced was adjacent normal tissue. These receptors came from a male donor with papillary thyroid cancer or a benign thyroid nodule (not recorded which). Some clones in this sample may be carry-over from other donors' samples.

This chain joins TRBV7-6 and TRBJ1-6; a possible D gene is TRBD1 (5 bases). The germline gives CDR1 SGHVS, CDR2 FNYEAQ. The length of the CDR3 is 14 residues. The V gene lost 1 base and the J gene lost 9 bases, with 10 bases spanning the gap. DNA for the CDR3: TGTGCCAGCAGCTTAGGGCAGGGAAGTTCACCCCTCCACTTT. Translation: CASSLGQGSSPLHF.

This chain uses TRBV2 with TRBJ2-7; TRBD1 agrees at 7 bases. The CDR3 contains 15 residues. With 10 bases clipped from V and 0 bases from J, the junction kept 12 bases outside the gene matches. The germline gives CDR1 SNHLY, CDR2 FYNNEI. CDR3 sequence: CATLDGQVGSYEQYF. The DNA of the CDR3 is TGTGCCACCCTGGACGGACAGGTGGGCTCCTACGAGCAGTACTTC. Full variable domain (remainder filled in from reference TRBV2 and TRBJ2-7): EPEVTQTPSHQVTQMGQEVILRCVPISNHLYFYWYRQILGQKVEFLVSFYNNEISEKSEIFDDQFSVERPDGSNFTLKIRSTKLEDSAMYFCATLDGQVGSYEQYFGPGTRLTVT.

V usage is TRBV11-2 and J usage is TRBJ2-3; TRBD2 agrees at 9 bases. CDR1 and CDR2 (germline): SGHAT, FQNNGV. V lost 5 bases to trimming and J lost 2 bases; unmatched junction nucleotides: 5. The CDR3 runs 15 residues. CDR3 sequence: CASSRWTSVTDTQYF. CDR3 DNA: TGTGCCAGCAGCCGCTGGACTAGCGTCACAGATACGCAGTATTTT.

The rearrangement links TRBV20-1 to TRBJ2-3; 7 positions match TRBD1. The trim removed 5 bases at V and 2 bases at J, leaving 13 bases unmatched. Germline lookup yields CDR1 DFQATT and CDR2 SNEGSKA (reference sequence). The CDR3 spans 16 residues. CDR3 protein: CSALFQGETDTDTQYF. CDR3 DNA sequence: TGCAGTGCTCTTTTTCAGGGGGAGACCGACACAGATACGCAGTATTTT.

The rearrangement links TRBV20-1 to TRBJ2-1; 12 positions match TRBD2. The CDR3 covers 15 residues. V lost 3 bases, J lost 6 bases, and 6 bases stayed unmatched. Germline assignment: CDR1 DFQATT and CDR2 SNEGSKA (reference sequence). The DNA of the CDR3 is TGCAGTGCTAGGCCTTGGACTAGCGGGACCAATGAGCAGTTCTTC. Translated: CSARPWTSGTNEQFF.

This clone was recorded a few times. V gene TRBV6-4 combines with J gene TRBJ2-7, with D perhaps matching TRBD2 (6 bases). V lost 3 bases and J 2 bases, leaving 14 bases between the germline ends. CDR1 is MRHNA and CDR2 is SNTAGT in the germline V gene. CDR3 length equals 15 residues. In DNA form, the CDR3 reads TGTGCCAGCAGTGAGGGTGCGGGAACACCCTACGAGCAGTACTTC. It yields the protein CASSEGAGTPYEQYF.

The chain uses TRBV13 and TRBJ2-1; 10 nucleotides agree with TRBD2. The germline V gene has CDR1 PRHDT and CDR2 FYEKMQ (reference sequence). This CDR3 has 16 residues. V lost 5 bases and J lost 9; bases outside the gene matches: 13. CDR3 region: CASSRTSGGDWGEQFF. The CDR3 nucleotides are TGTGCCAGCAGCCGCACGAGCGGGGGGGATTGGGGTGAGCAGTTCTTC.

This chain joins TRBV7-2 and TRBJ2-7, with 7 bases lining up with TRBD1. Losses at the gene ends were 6 bases for V and 0 bases for J; bases not matched to a gene: 8. This CDR3 has 15 amino acids. From germline, CDR1 is SGHTA and CDR2 FQGNSA. The chain's CDR3 is CASSQDRASSYEQYF. CDR3 nucleotide sequence: TGTGCCAGCAGTCAAGACAGGGCCAGCTCCTACGAGCAGTACTTC. The full variable domain, in which reference TRBV7-2 and TRBJ2-7 provide the parts outside the CDR3, is GAGVSQSPSNKVTEKGKDVELRCDPISGHTALYWYRQSLGQGLEFLIYFQGNSAPDKSGLPSDRFSAERTGGSVSTLTIQRTQQEDSAVYLCASSQDRASSYEQYFGPGTRLTVT.

The chain employs TRBV20-1 and TRBJ1-5, with 7 bases fitting TRBD1. Germline values: CDR1 DFQATT, CDR2 SNEGSKA (reference sequence). V lost 6 bases to trimming and J lost 1 base; unmatched junction nucleotides: 9. The length of the CDR3 is 15 residues. The CDR3 region has the DNA TGCAGTGCCGCAGGGGGGGTGTTAAGCAATCAGCCCCAGCATTTT. This codes for CSAAGGVLSNQPQHF.

V is TRBV27 and J is TRBJ2-3; the D gene is possibly TRBD2 (6 bases). The CDR3 is made up of 13 amino acids. Between the trimmed V and J ends, which lost 3 bases and 6 bases, there was a span of 10 bases. Germline CDR1 reads MNHEY; CDR2 reads SMNVEV (reference sequence). The CDR3 is CASSLFRGDTQYF. In nucleotides, the CDR3 is TGTGCCAGCAGTTTGTTCCGGGGGGATACGCAGTATTTT.

There are a few counts of this clone. The same CDR3 is also encoded by other DNA sequences in this sample. The chain combines TRBV12-3 or TRBV12-4 with TRBJ1-5; TRBD1 is a possible D gene (6 bases). The length of the CDR3 is 14 residues. Trimming removed 3 bases from V and 3 bases from J, with 9 bases in between. In nucleotides, the CDR3 is TGTGCCAGCAGTTTTTTGGGGGCCAATCAGCCCCAGCATTTT. Its translation is CASSFLGANQPQHF.

The chain carries TRBV3-1 and TRBJ2-5; 7 bases agree with TRBD1. Germline assignment: CDR1 LGHDT and CDR2 YNNKEL (reference sequence). The CDR3 length is 14 residues. V was clipped by 3 bases and J by 5 bases; unmatched bases: 6. The CDR3 nucleotides read TGTGCCAGCAGCCAGCAGGGGGTGCCGGAGACCCAGTACTTC. It codes for CASSQQGVPETQYF.

This clone was seen a few times. V gene TRBV12-3 or TRBV12-4 combines with J gene TRBJ1-1; D not resolved. The germline V and J ends were trimmed by 2 bases and 11 bases, with 18 bases remaining between them. The CDR3 is 14 residues long. DNA of the CDR3: TGTGCCAGCAGTTTATACCACGGTAAGGTGGAGGCTTTCTTT. Amino acid sequence: CASSLYHGKVEAFF.

The V gene is TRBV12-3 or TRBV12-4, the J gene TRBJ1-1, with D possibly matching TRBD1 (5 bases). The CDR3 totals 15 residues. V was trimmed by 4 bases and J by 0 bases, leaving 12 bases between them. CDR3 DNA sequence: TGTGCCAGCAGTTGGGGGGGTAGACTGAACACTGAAGCTTTCTTT. Protein: CASSWGGRLNTEAFF.

The chain uses TRBV6-2 or TRBV6-3 and TRBJ2-1; D remains unclear. The V gene's germline CDR1 is MNHEY and CDR2 SVGEGT. V was shortened by 0 bases and J by 0 bases, with 6 bases between the two germline ends. This CDR3 is built from 15 residues. CDR3 bases: TGTGCCAGCAGTTACTCGATAGGCTCCTACAATGAGCAGTTCTTC. This translates into CASSYSIGSYNEQFF.

V and J are TRBV27 and TRBJ2-1; 7 bases line up with TRBD2. This CDR3 spans 14 amino acids. V lost 5 bases to trimming and J lost 5 bases; unmatched junction nucleotides: 6. CDR1 is MNHEY and CDR2 is SMNVEV in the germline V gene (reference sequence). The CDR3 sequence is CASSPGTTDNEQFF. The CDR3 DNA is TGTGCCAGCAGTCCCGGGACTACTGACAATGAGCAGTTCTTC.

This clone showed up just a few times. This CDR3 is also generated by other DNA sequences in the sample. The CDR3 is CASSPQTSTGTGELFF. DNA for the CDR3: TGTGCCAGCAGCCCTCAGACTAGTACGGGCACCGGGGAGCTGTTTTTT. This chain uses TRBV11-1 with TRBJ2-2, with D perhaps TRBD2 (6 bases). The germline V and J ends were trimmed by 5 bases and 4 bases, with 17 bases remaining between them. There are 16 residues in the CDR3. Per germline, CDR1 SGHAT and CDR2 FQDESV (reference sequence).

This clone was recorded a few times. The chain carries TRBV28 and TRBJ2-1; 10 nucleotides match TRBD2. The CDR3 is 17 amino acids. Germline V CDR1 and CDR2: MDHEN, SYDVKM. The ends lost 5 bases at V and 6 bases at J; junction bases unmatched: 13. The CDR3 DNA sequence: TGTGCCAGCAGTAGATCAATTGGACTAGCGGTCTGCAATGAGCAGTTCTTC. The encoded protein is CASSRSIGLAVCNEQFF.

This clone is deemed medium-sized. This rearrangement joins TRBV30 to TRBJ2-3; 7 bases are shared with TRBD2. CDR1 is GTSNPN, CDR2 SVGIG, per germline (reference sequence). The CDR3 loop spans 15 amino acids. Unmatched junction bases numbered 9, after V lost 1 base and J lost 5 bases. The CDR3 is CAWSDGGRAEDTQYF. CDR3 bases: TGTGCCTGGAGTGACGGGGGGAGGGCCGAAGATACGCAGTATTTT. The full variable domain, its missing parts supplied by reference TRBV30 and TRBJ2-3, is SQTIHQWPATLVQPVGSPLSLECTVEGTSNPNLYWYRQAAGRGLQLLFYSVGIGQISSEVPQNLSASRPQDRQFILSSKKLLLSDSGFYLCAWSDGGRAEDTQYFGPGTRLTVL.

This clone was counted between two and nine times. This sequence joins TRBV11-3 and TRBJ1-6, with D perhaps TRBD1 (6 bases). This CDR3 region has 16 residues. The ends were cut back, 3 bases at V and 10 bases at J, with 19 bases in the middle. Germline V CDR1 and CDR2: SGHNT, YENEEA. CDR3 coding DNA: TGTGCCAGCAGCTTGGGGGCCGGGGCAGGGAACTCACCCCTCCACTTT. Its protein is CASSLGAGAGNSPLHF.

This clone counts as medium-sized. This chain joins TRBV10-2 and TRBJ1-4, with a tentative D call TRBD1 (5 bases). The CDR3 runs to 14 residues. Germline V gene sequence: CDR1 WSHSY, CDR2 SAAADI. Between the trimmed V and J ends, which lost 3 bases and 8 bases, there was a span of 13 bases. The CDR3 reads CASSDRERGEKLFF. CDR3 nucleotide sequence: TGCGCCAGCAGTGACCGGGAACGGGGCGAAAAACTGTTTTTT.

As to this clone: It may be a read error: a sequence one base away is much more abundant. The V call is TRBV30, the J call TRBJ2-1; D not resolved. CDR1 GTSNPN and CDR2 SVGIG come from the germline V gene (reference sequence). CDR3 length: 12 amino acids. The CDR3 protein is CAWSPSYNEQSF. DNA of the CDR3: TGTGCCTGGAGCCCGTCCTACAATGAGCAGTCCTTC.

At least ten counts were recorded for this clone. A much larger clone lies one base from this, so it may be a read error. DNA of the CDR3: TGCGCCAGCAGCCTTACCGCTAGCGGGAGTGACACAGATACGCAGTATTTT. This gives the protein CASSLTASGSDTDTQYF. The V gene is TRBV4-3, the J gene TRBJ2-3; 10 bases align to TRBD2. The germline CDR1 and CDR2 sequences are LGHNA and YSLEER. This CDR3 has 17 residues. With 4 bases clipped from V and 2 bases from J, the junction kept 9 bases outside the gene matches.

V and J are TRBV28 and TRBJ2-4, with D possibly matching TRBD1 (5 bases). Trimming cost V 5 bases and J 0 bases, with 14 bases left between them. This CDR3 has 16 amino acids. From germline, CDR1 is MDHEN and CDR2 SYDVKM. The CDR3 loop reads CASSKLTVLAKNIQYF. CDR3 nucleotide sequence: TGTGCCAGCAGTAAACTGACAGTACTAGCCAAAAACATTCAGTACTTC.

This clone was seen just once. This sequence joins TRBV11-1 and TRBJ2-3, with 11 bases lining up with TRBD2. CDR1 SGHAT and CDR2 FQDESV come from the germline V gene (reference sequence). Unmatched junction bases numbered 8, after V lost 5 bases and J lost 4 bases. This CDR3 is built from 16 residues. The DNA for the CDR3 is TGTGCCAGCAGCCGGGTACTAGCGGGGGTCTCAGATACGCAGTATTTT. Encoded protein: CASSRVLAGVSDTQYF.